The 14 T cell receptor beta chains below come from one sample, sequenced in a study of T cell repertoires in cytomegalovirus infection. MiXCR, run by TCRdb on the reads, gives a single entry per CDR3 protein. Of about 110,000 distinct CDR3 sequences listed, around 45% are singletons. These receptors are not linked to any known antigen. The sample was CD8+ T cells from cultured PBMCs, taken from culture after CMV antigen stimulation. Receptors were obtained from a human donor in good health (CMV status not recorded). Some clones in this sample may be carry-over from other donors' samples.

V and J are TRBV18 and TRBJ2-7; the D call may be TRBD1 or TRBD2 (5 bases each). With 2 bases removed from V and 4 bases from J, the gap between germline ends came to 24 bases. In germline, CDR1 is KGHSH, CDR2 LQKENI. CDR3 size: 18 residues. CDR3 nucleotides: TGTGCCAGCTCACCAGCCTTGGGGGTTGGCCGGCGCTCGTACGAGCAGTACTTC. It is translated as CASSPALGVGRRSYEQYF.

As to this clonotype: No conserved phenylalanine or tryptophan is present at the end of the CDR3, so a read error is the likely explanation. J is TRBJ1-2 and V is TRBV5-3; D possibly corresponds to TRBD1 (6 bases). TRBV5-3 is an ORF; its function is uncertain. The V gene lost 8 bases and the J gene lost 8 bases, with 25 bases spanning the gap. This CDR3 has 15 residues. The CDR3 protein is CASSSSPQGPEGYTL. In nucleotides, the CDR3 is TGTGCCAGCAGTTCCTCACCACAGGGACCTGAAGGCTACACCCTC.

The V and J genes are TRBV5-4 and TRBJ1-2; TRBD1 aligns across 8 bases. With V trimmed by 2 bases and J by 9 bases, 6 bases remained unmatched. Germline loops: CDR1 SGHNT, CDR2 YYREEE (reference sequence). The CDR3 runs 13 residues. CDR3 coding DNA: TGTGCCAGCAGCTTTCAGGGGGCAAAATGCTACACCTTC. Its protein product is CASSFQGAKCYTF.

The CDR3 region is CASSLENTIYF. In nucleotides, the CDR3 is TGTGCCAGCAGCCTGGAAAACACCATATATTTT. This chain uses TRBV7-1 with TRBJ1-3, with D hard to call. TRBV7-1 is reported as an ORF; its role is uncertain. The CDR3 runs to 11 residues. Trimming took off 5 bases at V and 6 bases at J, with 5 bases between the two ends.

The chain couples TRBV11-2 to TRBJ2-2; D ambiguous. Trimming removed 1 base from V and 0 bases from J, with 6 bases in between. The CDR3 is made up of 15 amino acids. The germline gives CDR1 SGHAT, CDR2 FQNNGV. The CDR3 sequence is CASSLVRSNTGELFF. The CDR3 coding sequence is TGTGCCAGCAGCTTAGTTAGATCGAACACCGGGGAGCTGTTTTTT. Drawing the rest from reference TRBV11-2 and TRBJ2-2, the complete variable domain is EAGVAQSPRYKIIEKRQSVAFWCNPISGHATLYWYQQILGQGPKLLIQFQNNGVVDDSQLPKDRFSAERLKGVDSTLKIQPAKLEDSAVYLCASSLVRSNTGELFFGEGSRLTVL.

Only a few counts were recorded for this clonotype. This chain links TRBV12-3 or TRBV12-4 with TRBJ2-1, with 10 bases matching TRBD1. The V gene end was trimmed by 6 bases and the J gene end by 6 bases; junction bases not matched to a gene: 5. The CDR3 loop spans 14 amino acids. The CDR3 sequence is CASSPGTGVNEQFF. The CDR3 DNA reads as TGTGCCAGCAGCCCCGGGACAGGGGTCAATGAGCAGTTCTTC.

This sequence joins TRBV27 and TRBJ1-1, with a possible D match to TRBD1 (6 bases). Trimming removed 0 bases at V and 10 bases at J, with 18 bases between. Germline assignment: CDR1 MNHEY and CDR2 SMNVEV (reference sequence). The CDR3 length is 15 residues. The CDR3 DNA is TGTGCCAGCAGTTTATCGATCGGCGGTGCCAGGGGAGCTTTCTTT. This gives the protein CASSLSIGGARGAFF.

This clonotype has ten or more counts. This chain joins TRBV12-3 or TRBV12-4 and TRBJ2-1; 8 nucleotides agree with TRBD1. V dropped 2 bases and J dropped 7; count of bases not matched to a gene: 4. The CDR3 spans 14 residues. The CDR3: CASSLMDRENEQFF. The CDR3 DNA follows: TGTGCCAGCAGTTTAATGGACAGGGAGAATGAGCAGTTCTTC.

A few counts support this clonotype. This chain's CDR3 is CANEESDSYGYTF. The CDR3 DNA is TGTGCCAACGAGGAGTCGGACAGCTATGGCTACACCTTC. The V call is TRBV2, the J call TRBJ1-2; a weak D match, TRBD1 (6 bases). Germline-derived CDR1 and CDR2 are SNHLY and FYNNEI. The CDR3 runs to 13 residues. V was pared by 10 bases and J by 4 bases, with 16 bases between.

The chain combines TRBV20-1 with TRBJ2-1; 10 positions match TRBD2. The CDR3 sequence is 14 residues long. Trimming cost V 4 bases and J 2 bases; bases outside gene matches: 2. CDR1 and CDR2 from the germline V gene are DFQATT and SNEGSKA (reference sequence). This CDR3 reads CSATLAGAYNEQFF. In DNA, the CDR3 is TGCAGTGCTACCCTAGCGGGGGCCTACAATGAGCAGTTCTTC.

The V call is TRBV7-8, the J call TRBJ1-2, with D tentatively TRBD1 (6 bases). Germline V gene data show CDR1 as SGHVS and CDR2 as FQNEAQ. This CDR3 comprises 17 residues. The V gene lost 5 bases and the J gene lost 0 bases, with 19 bases spanning the gap. CDR3 protein: CASSTWDTVVTNYGYTF. DNA of the CDR3: TGTGCCAGCAGCACCTGGGACACAGTAGTGACTAACTATGGCTACACCTTC.

This clonotype occurred once. CDR3 sequence reads: CASSGGRERETQYF. As DNA, the CDR3 is TGTGCCAGCTCAGGCGGACGGGAACGAGAGACCCAGTACTTC. The chain has TRBV2 and TRBJ2-5, with D perhaps matching TRBD2 (5 bases). This CDR3 has 14 residues. Looked up from germline, CDR1 is SNHLY and CDR2 is FYNNEI. V lost 8 bases and J lost 4, with 17 bases in between.

This clonotype occurred many times. The V and J genes are TRBV27 and TRBJ1-2, with a tentative D call TRBD1 (5 bases). CDR3 length: 12 residues. The ends were cut back, 5 bases at V and 6 bases at J, with 10 bases in the middle. Germline V gives CDR1 MNHEY, CDR2 SMNVEV (reference sequence). The CDR3 nucleotides read TGTGCCAGCAGTGCAGACAGAAATGGCTACACCTTC. Its protein product is CASSADRNGYTF.

In its sample, this clonotype was seen a few times. The chain combines TRBV27 with TRBJ1-2, with D perhaps TRBD1 (6 bases). This CDR3 has 13 amino acids. V shed 2 bases and J shed 5 bases, with 9 bases lying between them. Germline CDR1 and CDR2: MNHEY and SMNVEV (reference sequence). The DNA for the CDR3 is TGTGCCAGCAGTTTAGGGGGCAGTTATGGCTACACCTTC. It encodes CASSLGGSYGYTF.